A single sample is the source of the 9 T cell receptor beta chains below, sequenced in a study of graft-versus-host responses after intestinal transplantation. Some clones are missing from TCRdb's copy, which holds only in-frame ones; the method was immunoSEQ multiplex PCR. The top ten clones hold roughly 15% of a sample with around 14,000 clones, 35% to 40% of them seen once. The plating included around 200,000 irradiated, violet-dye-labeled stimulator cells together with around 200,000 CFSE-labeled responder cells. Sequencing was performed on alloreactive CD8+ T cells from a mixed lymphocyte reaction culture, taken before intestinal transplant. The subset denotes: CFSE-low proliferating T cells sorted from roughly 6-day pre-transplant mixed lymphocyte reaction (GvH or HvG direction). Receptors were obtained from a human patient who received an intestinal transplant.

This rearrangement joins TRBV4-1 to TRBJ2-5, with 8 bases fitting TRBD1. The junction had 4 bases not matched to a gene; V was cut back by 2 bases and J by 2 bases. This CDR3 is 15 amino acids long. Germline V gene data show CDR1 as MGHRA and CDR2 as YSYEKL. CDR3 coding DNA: TGCGCCAGCAGCCAATTGGACAGGGCGCAAGAGACCCAGTACTTC. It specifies CASSQLDRAQETQYF.

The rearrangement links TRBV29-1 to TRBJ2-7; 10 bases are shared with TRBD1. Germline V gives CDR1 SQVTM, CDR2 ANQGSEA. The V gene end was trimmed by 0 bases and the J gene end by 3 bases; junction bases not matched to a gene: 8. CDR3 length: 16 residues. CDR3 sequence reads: CSVEDPGQGKDYEQYF. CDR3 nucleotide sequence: TGCAGCGTTGAAGACCCGGGACAGGGGAAGGACTACGAGCAGTACTTC.

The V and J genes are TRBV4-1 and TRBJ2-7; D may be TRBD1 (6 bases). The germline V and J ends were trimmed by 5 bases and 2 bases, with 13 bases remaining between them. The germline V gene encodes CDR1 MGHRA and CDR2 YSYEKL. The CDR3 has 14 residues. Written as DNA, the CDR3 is TGCGCCAGCAGCGTAGCAGGGGCGGCCTACGAGCAGTACTTC. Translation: CASSVAGAAYEQYF.

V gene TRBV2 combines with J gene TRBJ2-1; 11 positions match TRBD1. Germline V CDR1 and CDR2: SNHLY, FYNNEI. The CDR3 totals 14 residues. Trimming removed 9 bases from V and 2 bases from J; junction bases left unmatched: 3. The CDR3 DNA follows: TGTGCCAGTACGGGACAGGGGGCCTACAATGAGCAGTTCTTC. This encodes CASTGQGAYNEQFF.

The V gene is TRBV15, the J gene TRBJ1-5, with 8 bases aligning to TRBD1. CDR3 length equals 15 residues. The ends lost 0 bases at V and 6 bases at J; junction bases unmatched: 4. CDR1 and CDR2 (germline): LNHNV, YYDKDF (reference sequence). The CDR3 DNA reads TGTGCCACCAGCAGAGATCAGGGGGCAGGTCAGCCCCAGCATTTT. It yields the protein CATSRDQGAGQPQHF.

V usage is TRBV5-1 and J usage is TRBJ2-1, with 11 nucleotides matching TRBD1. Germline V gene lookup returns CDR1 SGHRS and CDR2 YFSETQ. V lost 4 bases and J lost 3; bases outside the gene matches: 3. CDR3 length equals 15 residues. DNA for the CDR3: TGCGCCAGCAGCCCCGGGACAGGGGGCTACAATGAGCAGTTCTTC. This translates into CASSPGTGGYNEQFF. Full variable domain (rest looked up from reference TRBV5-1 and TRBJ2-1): KAGVTQTPRYLIKTRGQQVTLSCSPISGHRSVSWYQQTPGQGLQFLFEYFSETQRNKGNFPGRFSGRQFSNSRSEMNVSTLELGDSALYLCASSPGTGGYNEQFFGPGTRLTVL.

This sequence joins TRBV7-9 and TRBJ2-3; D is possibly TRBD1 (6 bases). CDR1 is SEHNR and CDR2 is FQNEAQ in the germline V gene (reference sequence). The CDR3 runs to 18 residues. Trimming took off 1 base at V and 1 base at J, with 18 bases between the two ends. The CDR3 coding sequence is TGTGCCAGCAGCTTAGTTCTTCTATACAGGGTCGGCACAGATACGCAGTATTTT. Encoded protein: CASSLVLLYRVGTDTQYF.

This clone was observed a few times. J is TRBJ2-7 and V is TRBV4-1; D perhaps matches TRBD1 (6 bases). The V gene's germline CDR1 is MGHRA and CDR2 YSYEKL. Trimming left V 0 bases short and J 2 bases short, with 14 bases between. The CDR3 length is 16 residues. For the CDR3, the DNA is TGCGCCAGCAGCCAAGAGGGAGACAGGTGGACCTACGAGCAGTACTTC. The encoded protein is CASSQEGDRWTYEQYF.

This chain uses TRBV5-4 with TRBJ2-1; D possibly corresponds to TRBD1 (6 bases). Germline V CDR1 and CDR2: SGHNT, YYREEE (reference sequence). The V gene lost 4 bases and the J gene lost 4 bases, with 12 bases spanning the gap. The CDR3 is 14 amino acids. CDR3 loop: CASSPWGLYNEQFF. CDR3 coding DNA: TGTGCCAGCAGCCCGTGGGGGCTGTACAATGAGCAGTTCTTC.